This passage covers 10 T cell receptor beta chains from one sample sequenced in a study of cytomegalovirus exposure and HLA in healthy donors (dated by TCRdb to between 2016 and 2019). Libraries were prepared through the immunoSEQ multiplex PCR assay. For the multiplex PCR, a mixture combining 60 forward primers for TCR Vbeta segments and 13 reverse primers for TCR Jbeta segments was used. TCRdb obtained this table from immuneACCESS and retained in-frame rearrangements with V and J assigned. These tables miss some clones; where compared with another copy, unresolved V genes account for less than half of the shortfall, and the remainder is unexplained. The sample table lists over 150,000 clones, roughly 86% of them with a count of one. The ten largest clones take up under 5% of the sample. The sequencing sample was made of PBMCs. All receptors come from a girl between 10 and 17 years old in good health and CMV-seropositive.

CDR3: CAWSIDGTGSTGANVLTF. CDR3 DNA sequence: TGTGCCTGGAGTATAGATGGGACAGGGTCAACTGGGGCCAACGTCCTGACTTTC. This chain uses TRBV30 with TRBJ2-6; 9 bases are a match to TRBD1. The germline CDR1 and CDR2 sequences are GTSNPN and SVGIG (reference sequence). Trimming at V came to 2 bases and at J to 2 bases, leaving 10 bases not matched to a gene. The CDR3 covers 18 residues.

This clone was counted between two and nine times. The chain employs TRBV11-2 and TRBJ2-5, with 7 bases matching TRBD2. The germline CDR1 and CDR2 sequences are SGHAT and FQNNGV. The CDR3 spans 15 residues. The V segment lost 3 bases and the J segment 5 bases; nucleotides outside the gene matches: 9. The CDR3 is CASSLGGAGLETQYF. The CDR3 nucleotides read TGTGCCAGCAGCTTGGGGGGAGCGGGGCTTGAGACCCAGTACTTC.

The chain has TRBV21-1 and TRBJ2-2; the table's D gene call, TRBD1, was not cross checked with the DNA. TRBV21-1 is described as a pseudogene. The CDR3 has 16 residues. CDR3 in amino acids: CASSNNPGQDAGELFF. Here the CDR3 DNA reads TGTGCCAGCAGCAATAATCCGGGACAGGATGCCGGGGAGCTGTTTTTT.

The chain recombines TRBV27 with TRBJ1-5, with TRBD1 as a possible D gene (6 bases). The ends were cut back, 3 bases at V and 1 base at J, with 13 bases in the middle. Germline V gene lookup returns CDR1 MNHEY and CDR2 SMNVEV (reference sequence). The CDR3 runs to 16 residues. CDR3 sequence: CASSLRRGNSNQPQHF. CDR3 sequence (DNA): TGTGCCAGCAGTTTGAGAAGGGGGAACAGCAATCAGCCCCAGCATTTT.

This clone was detected only once. This chain joins TRBV7-3 and TRBJ2-5, with 9 bases matching TRBD2. Per the germline V gene, CDR1 is SGHTA and CDR2 is FQGTGA. V shed 2 bases and J 5 bases; nucleotides not matched to a gene: 6. The CDR3 is 15 amino acids. CDR3 coding DNA: TGTGCCAGCAGCTTATCTGCGGGGGGGCTTGAGACCCAGTACTTC. Translation: CASSLSAGGLETQYF.

The CDR3 bases are TGTGCCAGCAGCTTGGACAGCACCTACGAGCAGTACTTC. It yields the protein CASSLDSTYEQYF. The chain couples TRBV5-4 to TRBJ2-7; D not certain. The CDR3 totals 13 residues. Trimming took 0 bases from V and 2 from J, leaving 6 bases between them. Germline loops: CDR1 SGHNT, CDR2 YYREEE (reference sequence).

The genes are TRBV5-4 and TRBJ1-1; tentatively, D is TRBD1 (6 bases). The CDR3 covers 13 residues. Germline loops: CDR1 SGHNT, CDR2 YYREEE (reference sequence). The V gene lost 2 bases and the J gene lost 7 bases, with 12 bases spanning the gap. CDR3 in DNA: TGTGCCAGCAGCTTTCCAGGGGCGGATGAAGCTTTCTTT. Translated, it gives CASSFPGADEAFF.

The chain uses TRBV27 and TRBJ1-2; 8 positions agree with TRBD1. Germline V gene sequence: CDR1 MNHEY, CDR2 SMNVEV (reference sequence). CDR3 size: 16 residues. V shed 2 bases, J shed 2 bases, and the junction held 7 bases outside the gene matches. The CDR3 here is CASSLGRDRPNYGYTF. CDR3 DNA: TGTGCCAGCAGTTTAGGCCGGGACAGGCCCAACTATGGCTACACCTTC.

The chain employs TRBV6-7 and TRBJ1-1, with 8 bases aligning to TRBD1. TRBV6-7 is an ORF, and what it does is uncertain. The CDR3 consists of 13 residues. V trimming: 5 bases; J trimming: 6 bases; junction bases outside the gene matches: 5. The DNA for the CDR3 is TGTGCCAGCAGTGAGGACAGGGAGTCTGAAGCTTTCTTT. Translation: CASSEDRESEAFF.

This rearrangement joins TRBV5-1 to TRBJ1-5; TRBD1 aligns across 7 bases. This CDR3 comprises 15 residues. The V and J ends lost 0 bases and 4 bases, in that order; junction bases with no gene match: 4. From germline, CDR1 is SGHRS and CDR2 YFSETQ. For the CDR3, the DNA is TGCGCCAGCAGCTTGGAAGGGACAGTAAATCAGCCCCAGCATTTT. Protein: CASSLEGTVNQPQHF.